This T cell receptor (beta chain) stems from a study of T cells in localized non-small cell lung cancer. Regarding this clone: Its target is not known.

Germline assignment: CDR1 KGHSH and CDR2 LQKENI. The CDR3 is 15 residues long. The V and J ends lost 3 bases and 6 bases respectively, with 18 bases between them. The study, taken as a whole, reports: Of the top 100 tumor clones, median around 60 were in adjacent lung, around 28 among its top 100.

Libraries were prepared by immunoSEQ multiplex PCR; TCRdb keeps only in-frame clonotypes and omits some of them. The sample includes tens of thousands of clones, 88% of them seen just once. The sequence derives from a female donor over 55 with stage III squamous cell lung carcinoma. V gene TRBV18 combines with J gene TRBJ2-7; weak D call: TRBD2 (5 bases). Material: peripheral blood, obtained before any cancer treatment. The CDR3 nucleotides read TGTGCCAGCTCACCGGGCCTAGCTGACCAAGGCGAGCAGTACTTC. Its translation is CASSPGLADQGEQYF.